This record covers a single T cell receptor beta chain. The CDR3 runs 16 residues. Germline V gene data show CDR1 as SGHNT and CDR2 as YYREEE (reference sequence). Trimming removed 0 bases from V and 8 bases from J; junction bases left unmatched: 6. TCRdb keeps only in-frame clones here, not all; method: immunoSEQ multiplex PCR. The sample records 250,000 or so clones, about 90% being singletons. This entry is derived from a study of blood T cell repertoires in COVID-19. At the level of the study: T cells, B-cell-depleted T cells, or PBMCs provided the cDNA or gDNA that served as material.

The V call is TRBV5-4, the J call TRBJ1-6; 9 bases match TRBD1. The TCR was taken from a man younger than 45 with COVID-19, enrolled during active disease. The source material was peripheral blood. The CDR3 sequence: CASSLALQGAHSPLHF. The CDR3 nucleotides read TGTGCCAGCAGCTTGGCTTTACAGGGGGCGCATTCACCCCTCCACTTT.